The next 9 T cell receptor beta chains were all read from a single sample in a study of CD8+ T cells in alopecia areata. Treatment here: oral pan-JAK inhibitor, 5-10 mg twice daily. Extracted from the samples, RNA was reverse transcribed into cDNA to serve as the sequencing template. Using immunoSEQ multiplex PCR, the repertoire was profiled, and TCRdb retains in-frame clones only, with some absent. The table records 200,000 to 250,000 clones, under 70% of them present only once. The sequencing here drew on CD4+ T cells sorted from blood, taken at week 4, from a patient treated with tofacitinib. The source is a human donor with alopecia areata.

The CDR3 region has the DNA TGTGCCAGCAGTCTCCGCGGCCTCCCCTACGAGCAGTACTTC. Encoded protein: CASSLRGLPYEQYF. The V call is TRBV27, the J call TRBJ2-7; D unresolved. This CDR3 comprises 14 residues. V lost 5 bases, J lost 2 bases, and 13 bases lay in between. CDR1 and CDR2 (germline): MNHEY, SMNVEV (reference sequence).

The V gene is TRBV11-2, the J gene TRBJ2-1; D might be TRBD2 (6 bases). Per germline, CDR1 SGHAT and CDR2 FQNNGV. This CDR3 is 15 amino acids long. V shed 3 bases and J shed 5 bases, with 14 bases lying between them. The chain's CDR3 is CASSLTSLLNNEQFF. The CDR3 region has the DNA TGTGCCAGCAGCTTGACTAGTCTCTTAAACAATGAGCAGTTCTTC. Filled out from reference TRBV11-2 and TRBJ2-1, the complete variable domain reads EAGVAQSPRYKIIEKRQSVAFWCNPISGHATLYWYQQILGQGPKLLIQFQNNGVVDDSQLPKDRFSAERLKGVDSTLKIQPAKLEDSAVYLCASSLTSLLNNEQFFGPGTRLTVL.

This clone has a handful of counts. The rearrangement joins TRBV29-1 to TRBJ1-1; no clear D gene. The CDR3 runs to 11 residues. The germline V and J ends were trimmed by 6 bases and 0 bases, with 5 bases remaining between them. From germline, CDR1 is SQVTM and CDR2 ANQGSEA. CDR3 DNA sequence: TGCAGCGTCTACATGAACACTGAAGCTTTCTTT. This sequence encodes CSVYMNTEAFF.

This chain uses TRBV7-2 with TRBJ2-5, with 8 bases that match TRBD1. Germline trimming cut 8 bases from V and 10 bases from J; bases unmatched to any gene: 6. The CDR3 totals 11 residues. Germline CDR1 and CDR2: SGHTA and FQGNSA. CDR3 bases: TGTGCCAGCCAAGCTACAGGGGGCCAGTACTTC. Protein product: CASQATGGQYF. The variable domain in full, completed from reference TRBV7-2 and TRBJ2-5, reads GAGVSQSPSNKVTEKGKDVELRCDPISGHTALYWYRQSLGQGLEFLIYFQGNSAPDKSGLPSDRFSAERTGGSVSTLTIQRTQQEDSAVYLCASQATGGQYFGPGTRLLVL.

The table lists this clone with a few counts. The rearrangement links TRBV30 to TRBJ2-2; D is unresolved. This CDR3 has 15 amino acids. Germline CDR1 reads GTSNPN; CDR2 reads SVGIG (reference sequence). Deletions cut 3 bases from V and 0 bases from J, with 11 bases between. For the CDR3, the DNA is TGTGCCTGGAGGGATTGGCGGTCGAACACCGGGGAGCTGTTTTTT. It is translated as CAWRDWRSNTGELFF. The entire variable domain, with the rest obtained from reference TRBV30 and TRBJ2-2, is as follows: SQTIHQWPATLVQPVGSPLSLECTVEGTSNPNLYWYRQAAGRGLQLLFYSVGIGQISSEVPQNLSASRPQDRQFILSSKKLLLSDSGFYLCAWRDWRSNTGELFFGEGSRLTVL.

This clone was seen only a few times. The chain employs TRBV25-1 and TRBJ2-5; D unclear. Germline V gene data show CDR1 as MGHDK and CDR2 as SYGVNS. Trimming removed 6 bases at V and 5 bases at J, with 7 bases between. CDR3 length equals 11 residues. CDR3: CASSSTETQYF. The DNA of the CDR3 is TGTGCCAGCAGCTCTACCGAGACCCAGTACTTC.

V usage is TRBV4-2 and J usage is TRBJ2-7, with D tentatively TRBD1 (6 bases). The germline CDR1 and CDR2 sequences are LGHNA and YNFKEQ. V dropped 2 bases and J dropped 3 bases, with 14 bases sitting between them. The CDR3 covers 15 residues. The CDR3 DNA is TGTGCCAGCAGCCAACCCTGGGCAGGGGTCTACGAGCAGTACTTC. Translation gives CASSQPWAGVYEQYF.

The chain couples TRBV15 to TRBJ2-5; TRBD1 is a possible D gene (6 bases). From germline, CDR1 is LNHNV and CDR2 YYDKDF (reference sequence). Trimming shortened V by 0 bases and J by 2 bases, and 10 bases separated the two germline ends. The CDR3 sequence is 15 residues long. CDR3 in DNA: TGTGCCACCAGCAGAGACGGGACACAACAAGAGACCCAGTACTTC. Its protein is CATSRDGTQQETQYF.

The chain employs TRBV29-1 and TRBJ2-7; tentative D call: TRBD1 (6 bases). Trimming left V 6 bases short and J 5 bases short, with 20 bases between. CDR1 SQVTM and CDR2 ANQGSEA come from the germline V gene. This CDR3 contains 14 residues. The CDR3: CSVGHRISGNEQYF. CDR3 DNA: TGCAGCGTGGGACACCGAATCAGTGGTAACGAGCAGTACTTC.